These 15 T cell receptor beta chains share one sample of origin, sequenced in a study of cytomegalovirus exposure and HLA in healthy donors. PCR was performed using 60 Vbeta and 13 Jbeta primers. Using immunoSEQ multiplex PCR, the repertoire was profiled, and TCRdb retains in-frame clones only, with some absent. This sample has roughly 100,000 clones, with about four fifths found just once. Specimen: PBMCs. These receptors all come from a female donor in good health and CMV-seropositive.

V usage is TRBV4-2 and J usage is TRBJ2-7; D unresolved. Germline V CDR1 and CDR2: LGHNA, YNFKEQ. Trimming removed 0 bases from V and 3 bases from J, with 15 bases in between. The CDR3 consists of 16 residues. The CDR3 is CASSQDEERLLYEQYF. CDR3 nucleotide sequence: TGTGCCAGCAGCCAAGATGAAGAACGGTTACTCTACGAGCAGTACTTC.

V gene TRBV19 combines with J gene TRBJ1-1, with D hard to call. Germline-derived CDR1 and CDR2 are LNHDA and SQIVND (reference sequence). V lost 3 bases to trimming and J lost 1 base, with 6 bases between them. The CDR3 has 13 amino acids. The CDR3 DNA sequence: TGTGCCAGTAGTATCTGGCAGAACACTGAAGCTTTCTTT. It specifies CASSIWQNTEAFF. The whole variable domain, filled in from reference TRBV19 and TRBJ1-1, reads DGGITQSPKYLFRKEGQNVTLSCEQNLNHDAMYWYRQDPGQGLRLIYYSQIVNDFQKGDIAEGYSVSREKKESFPLTVTSAQKNPTAFYLCASSIWQNTEAFFGQGTRLTVV.

The chain is built from TRBV6-6 and TRBJ2-2; TRBD2 matches 11 bases. Germline V gene data show CDR1 as MNHNY and CDR2 as SVGAGI (reference sequence). The CDR3 is made up of 15 amino acids. V was clipped by 6 bases and J by 3 bases; unmatched bases: 3. This chain's CDR3 is CASRLAGGYTGELFF. Here the CDR3 DNA reads TGTGCCAGCAGGCTAGCGGGGGGCTACACCGGGGAGCTGTTTTTT.

This chain uses TRBV21-1 with TRBJ1-1; whether TRBD1, the table's D call, matches the DNA was not checked. TRBV21-1 is a known pseudogene. This CDR3 contains 15 residues. In DNA form, the CDR3 reads TGTGCCAGCAGACAAAGCCCCAGGGGGAACACTGAAGCTTTCTTT. Amino acid sequence: CASRQSPRGNTEAFF.

This chain uses TRBV27 with TRBJ2-2; 9 nucleotides line up with TRBD1. V lost 6 bases, J lost 3 bases, and 8 bases stayed unmatched. The CDR3 is made up of 16 amino acids. The germline V gene encodes CDR1 MNHEY and CDR2 SMNVEV (reference sequence). CDR3 region: CASRRPGQGDTGELFF. CDR3 bases: TGTGCCAGCAGAAGACCGGGACAGGGCGACACCGGGGAGCTGTTTTTT.

This chain joins TRBV28 and TRBJ2-7; TRBD1 aligns across 11 bases. CDR1 MDHEN and CDR2 SYDVKM come from the germline V gene. The J segment lost 5 bases and the V segment lost 6 bases, leaving 6 bases of the junction unmatched. This CDR3 has 14 residues. The CDR3 loop reads CASRDRGRGNEQYF. For the CDR3, the DNA is TGTGCCAGCAGGGACAGGGGGCGAGGGAACGAGCAGTACTTC.

V usage is TRBV2 and J usage is TRBJ2-7, with 7 nucleotides matching TRBD1. Germline lookup yields CDR1 SNHLY and CDR2 FYNNEI. The CDR3 has 13 amino acids. V shed 6 bases, J shed 6 bases, and the junction held 8 bases outside the gene matches. CDR3 nucleotides: TGTGCCAGCAGCGTAGACAGGGTGAGCGAGCAGTACTTC. Protein product: CASSVDRVSEQYF.

The chain is built from TRBV7-6 and TRBJ2-4; 8 nucleotides line up with TRBD1. J was trimmed by 0 bases and V by 5 bases; bases with no gene match: 9. CDR3 length: 17 amino acids. Per the germline V gene, CDR1 is SGHVS and CDR2 is FNYEAQ. CDR3 sequence: CASSPEPGTGAKNIQYF. The CDR3 nucleotides are TGTGCCAGCAGCCCCGAACCTGGGACAGGAGCCAAAAACATTCAGTACTTC. Full variable domain (rest looked up from reference TRBV7-6 and TRBJ2-4): GAGVSQSPRYKVTKRGQDVALRCDPISGHVSLYWYRQALGQGPEFLTYFNYEAQQDKSGLPNDRFSAERPEGSISTLTIQRTEQRDSAMYRCASSPEPGTGAKNIQYFGAGTRLSVL.

The rearrangement uses TRBV15 and TRBJ2-7; possible D gene TRBD1, 5 bases. V was cut by 4 bases and J by 3 bases, with 16 bases left in between. The CDR3 totals 15 residues. Germline CDR1 is LNHNV and CDR2 is YYDKDF (reference sequence). The CDR3 here is CATSTPLQGLYEQYF. CDR3 sequence (DNA): TGTGCCACCAGCACCCCTCTCCAGGGCCTCTACGAGCAGTACTTC.

The CDR3 nucleotides are TGTGCCAGCAGTGAATCCTTGACAGACCCTAATCAGCCCCAGCATTTT. Its translation is CASSESLTDPNQPQHF. The chain couples TRBV6-1 to TRBJ1-5; D possibly corresponds to TRBD1 (5 bases). This CDR3 comprises 16 residues. V was clipped by 2 bases and J by 4 bases, with 15 bases between them. Germline V gives CDR1 MNHNS, CDR2 SASEGT.

The chain uses TRBV21-1 and TRBJ1-1. TRBV21-1 is a known pseudogene. The CDR3 contains 13 residues. The CDR3 nucleotides read TGTGCCAGCTTGACGGGGGAAAACACTGAAGCTTTCTTT. Its translation: CASLTGENTEAFF.

CDR3 residues: CASSLSGGPGLEQYF. In DNA form, the CDR3 reads TGTGCCAGCAGTTTATCAGGCGGTCCGGGACTGGAGCAGTACTTC. V usage is TRBV27 and J usage is TRBJ2-7; the D gene is possibly TRBD2 (6 bases). This CDR3 has 15 amino acids. V was pared by 0 bases and J by 7 bases, with 16 bases between. Germline V gene data show CDR1 as MNHEY and CDR2 as SMNVEV (reference sequence).

This chain uses TRBV9 with TRBJ2-5; 7 bases are shared with TRBD2. CDR3 size: 14 residues. The V gene end was trimmed by 3 bases and the J gene end by 3 bases; junction bases not matched to a gene: 5. Germline loops: CDR1 SGDLS, CDR2 YYNGEE. The CDR3 DNA sequence: TGTGCCAGCAGCGGGCACGCGGGAGAAGAGACCCAGTACTTC. Its translation is CASSGHAGEETQYF.

The V gene is TRBV5-8, the J gene TRBJ1-2, with 7 bases that match TRBD1. The V and J ends lost 1 base and 4 bases, in that order; junction bases with no gene match: 4. The CDR3 spans 14 residues. Germline CDR1 and CDR2: SGHTS and YDEGEE. The DNA of the CDR3 is TGTGCCAGCAGCTTGTTACAGGGGCTCTATGGCTACACCTTC. Translated, it gives CASSLLQGLYGYTF.

V gene TRBV9 combines with J gene TRBJ2-5, with 10 bases identical to TRBD2. The CDR3 runs to 16 residues. Germline V lookup: CDR1 SGDLS, CDR2 YYNGEE. V trimming: 0 bases; J trimming: 4 bases; junction bases outside the gene matches: 6. Here the CDR3 DNA reads TGTGCCAGCAGCGTAGGAGCGGGAGGGCCGGGAGAGACCCAGTACTTC. Protein sequence: CASSVGAGGPGETQYF.